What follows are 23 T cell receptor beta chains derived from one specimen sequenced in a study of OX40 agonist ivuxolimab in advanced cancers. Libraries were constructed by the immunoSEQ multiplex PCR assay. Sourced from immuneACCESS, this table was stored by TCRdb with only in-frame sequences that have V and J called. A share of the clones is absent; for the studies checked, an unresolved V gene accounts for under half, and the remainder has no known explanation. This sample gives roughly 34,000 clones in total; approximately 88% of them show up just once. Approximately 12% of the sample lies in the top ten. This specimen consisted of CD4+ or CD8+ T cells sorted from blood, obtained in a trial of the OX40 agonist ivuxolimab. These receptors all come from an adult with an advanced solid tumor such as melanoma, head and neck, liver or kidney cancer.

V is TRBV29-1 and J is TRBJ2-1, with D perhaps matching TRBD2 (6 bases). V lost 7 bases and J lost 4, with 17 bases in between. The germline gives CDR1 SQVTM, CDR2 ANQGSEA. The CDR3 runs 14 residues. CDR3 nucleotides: TGCAGCGCGCGGGACCCTAGCGTATACAATGAGCAGTTCTTC. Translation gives CSARDPSVYNEQFF.

The CDR3 is CASTELESQETQYF. CDR3 bases: TGTGCCAGCACCGAACTAGAAAGTCAAGAGACCCAGTACTTC. The J gene is TRBJ2-5, the V gene TRBV2, with a tentative D call TRBD2 (5 bases). The CDR3 spans 14 residues. The germline CDR1 and CDR2 sequences are SNHLY and FYNNEI. Trimming shortened V by 7 bases and J by 2 bases, and 14 bases separated the two germline ends. Supplemented by reference TRBV2 and TRBJ2-5, the full variable domain reads EPEVTQTPSHQVTQMGQEVILRCVPISNHLYFYWYRQILGQKVEFLVSFYNNEISEKSEIFDDQFSVERPDGSNFTLKIRSTKLEDSAMYFCASTELESQETQYFGPGTRLLVL.

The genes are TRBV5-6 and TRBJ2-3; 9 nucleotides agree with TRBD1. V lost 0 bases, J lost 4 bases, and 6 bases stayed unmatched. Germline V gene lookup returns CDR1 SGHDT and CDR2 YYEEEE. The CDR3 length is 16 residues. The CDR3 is CASSLGTGAEADTQYF. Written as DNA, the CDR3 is TGTGCCAGCAGCTTGGGGACAGGGGCGGAGGCAGATACGCAGTATTTT.

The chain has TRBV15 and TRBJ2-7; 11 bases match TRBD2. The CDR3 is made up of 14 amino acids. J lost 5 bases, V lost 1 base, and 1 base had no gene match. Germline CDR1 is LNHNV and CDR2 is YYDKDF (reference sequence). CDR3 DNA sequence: TGTGCCACCAGCAGAGTACTAGCGGGAGACGAGCAGTACTTC. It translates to CATSRVLAGDEQYF. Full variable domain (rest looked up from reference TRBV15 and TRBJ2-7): DAMVIQNPRYQVTQFGKPVTLSCSQTLNHNVMYWYQQKSSQAPKLLFHYYDKDFNNEADTPDNFQSRRPNTSFCFLDIRSPGLGDTAMYLCATSRVLAGDEQYFGPGTRLTVT.

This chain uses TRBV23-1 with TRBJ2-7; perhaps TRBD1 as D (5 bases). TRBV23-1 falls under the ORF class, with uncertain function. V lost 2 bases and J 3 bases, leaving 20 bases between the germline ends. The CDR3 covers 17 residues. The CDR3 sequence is CASSQIGRALRGYEQYF. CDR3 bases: TGCGCCAGCAGTCAAATTGGCAGGGCCTTACGAGGCTACGAGCAGTACTTC.

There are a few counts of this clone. Here the CDR3 DNA reads TGTGCCAGCAGCGGGAGACAGGGGCAAGAGACCCAGTACTTC. Protein product: CASSGRQGQETQYF. This chain joins TRBV9 and TRBJ2-5; 8 nucleotides agree with TRBD1. The CDR3 contains 14 residues. Germline V gene lookup returns CDR1 SGDLS and CDR2 YYNGEE. Germline trimming cut 3 bases from V and 2 bases from J; bases unmatched to any gene: 3.

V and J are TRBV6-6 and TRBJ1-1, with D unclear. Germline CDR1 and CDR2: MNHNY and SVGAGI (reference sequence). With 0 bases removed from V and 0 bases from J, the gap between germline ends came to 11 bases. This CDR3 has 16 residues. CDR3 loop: CASSYSPESMNTEAFF. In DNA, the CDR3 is TGTGCCAGCAGTTACTCCCCCGAGAGCATGAACACTGAAGCTTTCTTT.

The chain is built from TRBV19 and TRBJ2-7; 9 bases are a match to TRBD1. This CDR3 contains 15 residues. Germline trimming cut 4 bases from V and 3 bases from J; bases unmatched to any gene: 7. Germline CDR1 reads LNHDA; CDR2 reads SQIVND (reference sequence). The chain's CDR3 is CASSSSTGGFYEQYF. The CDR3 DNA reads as TGTGCCAGTAGTAGTTCAACAGGGGGCTTCTACGAGCAGTACTTC.

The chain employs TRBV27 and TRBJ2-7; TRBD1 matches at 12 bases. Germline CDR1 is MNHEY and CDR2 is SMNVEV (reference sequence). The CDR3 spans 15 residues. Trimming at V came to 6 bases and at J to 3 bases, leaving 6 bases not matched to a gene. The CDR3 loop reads CASRPGTGGIYEQYF. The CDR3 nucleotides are TGTGCCAGCAGACCCGGGACAGGGGGCATCTACGAGCAGTACTTC.

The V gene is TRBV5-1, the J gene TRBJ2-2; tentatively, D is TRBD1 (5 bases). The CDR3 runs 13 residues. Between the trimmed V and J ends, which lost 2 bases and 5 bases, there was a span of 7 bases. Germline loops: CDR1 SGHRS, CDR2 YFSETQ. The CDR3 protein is CASSLGATGELFF. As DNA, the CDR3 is TGCGCCAGCAGCTTAGGGGCTACCGGGGAGCTGTTTTTT.

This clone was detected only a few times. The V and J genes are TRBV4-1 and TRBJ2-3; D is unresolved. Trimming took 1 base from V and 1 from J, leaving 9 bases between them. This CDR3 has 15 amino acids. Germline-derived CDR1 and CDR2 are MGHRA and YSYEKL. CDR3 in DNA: TGCGCCAGCAGCCAAGGTTGGGGTGGCACAGATACGCAGTATTTT. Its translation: CASSQGWGGTDTQYF.

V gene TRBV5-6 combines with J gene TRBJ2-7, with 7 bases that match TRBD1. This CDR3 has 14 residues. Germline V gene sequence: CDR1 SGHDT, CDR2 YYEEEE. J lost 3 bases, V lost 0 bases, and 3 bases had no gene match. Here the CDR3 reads CASSLGQGVYEQYF. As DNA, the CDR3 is TGTGCCAGCAGCTTGGGACAGGGAGTCTACGAGCAGTACTTC.

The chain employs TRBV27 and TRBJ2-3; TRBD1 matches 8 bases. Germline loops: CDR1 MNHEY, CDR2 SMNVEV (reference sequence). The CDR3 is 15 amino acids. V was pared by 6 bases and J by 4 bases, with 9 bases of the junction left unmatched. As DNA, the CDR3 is TGTGCCAGCAGATCCGGACAGGGTGGAGCAGATACGCAGTATTTT. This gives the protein CASRSGQGGADTQYF.

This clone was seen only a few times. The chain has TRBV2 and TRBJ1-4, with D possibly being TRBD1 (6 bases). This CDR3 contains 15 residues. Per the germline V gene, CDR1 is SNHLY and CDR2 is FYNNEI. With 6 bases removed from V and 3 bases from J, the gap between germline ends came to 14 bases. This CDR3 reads CASRGGGLANEKLFF. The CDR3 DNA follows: TGTGCCAGCAGGGGCGGGGGGCTGGCTAATGAAAAACTGTTTTTT.

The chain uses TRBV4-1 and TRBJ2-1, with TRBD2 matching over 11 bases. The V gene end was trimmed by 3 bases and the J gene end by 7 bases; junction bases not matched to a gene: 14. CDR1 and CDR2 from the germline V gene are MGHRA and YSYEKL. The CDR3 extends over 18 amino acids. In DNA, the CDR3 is TGCGCCAGCAGCCAGGAACGGCCGGACCTAGCGGGAGGAAATGAGCAGTTCTTC. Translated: CASSQERPDLAGGNEQFF.

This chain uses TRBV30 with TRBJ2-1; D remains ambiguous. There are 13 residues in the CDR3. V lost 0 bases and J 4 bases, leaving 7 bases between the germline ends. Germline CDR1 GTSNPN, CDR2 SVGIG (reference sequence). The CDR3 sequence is CAWSVRRYNEQFF. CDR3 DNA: TGTGCCTGGAGTGTACGTCGGTACAATGAGCAGTTCTTC.

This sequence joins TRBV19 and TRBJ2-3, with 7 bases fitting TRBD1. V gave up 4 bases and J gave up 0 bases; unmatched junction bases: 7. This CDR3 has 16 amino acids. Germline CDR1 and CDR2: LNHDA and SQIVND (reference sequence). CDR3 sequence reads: CASSNPDRASTDTQYF. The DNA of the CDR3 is TGTGCCAGTAGTAACCCTGACAGGGCGAGCACAGATACGCAGTATTTT.

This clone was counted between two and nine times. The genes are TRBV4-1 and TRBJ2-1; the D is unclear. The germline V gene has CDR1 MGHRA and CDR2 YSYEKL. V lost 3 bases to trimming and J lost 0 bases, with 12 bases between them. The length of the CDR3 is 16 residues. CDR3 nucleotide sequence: TGCGCCAGCAGCCAGTCGTGGGTGAACTCCTACAATGAGCAGTTCTTC. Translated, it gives CASSQSWVNSYNEQFF.

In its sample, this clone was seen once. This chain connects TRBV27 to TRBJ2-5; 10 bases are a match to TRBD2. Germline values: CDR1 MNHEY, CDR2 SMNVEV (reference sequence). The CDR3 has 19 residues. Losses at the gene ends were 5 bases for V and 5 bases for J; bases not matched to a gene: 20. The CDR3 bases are TGTGCCAGCAGTCCCGAGGGCCTACTAGCGGGGAACTCGGTGGAGACCCAGTACTTC. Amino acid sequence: CASSPEGLLAGNSVETQYF.

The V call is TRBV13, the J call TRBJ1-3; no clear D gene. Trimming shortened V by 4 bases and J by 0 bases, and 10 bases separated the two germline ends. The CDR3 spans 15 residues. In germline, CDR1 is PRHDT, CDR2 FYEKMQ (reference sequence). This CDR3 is CASSSRANSGNTIYF. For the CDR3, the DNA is TGTGCCAGCAGCTCTCGGGCTAACTCTGGAAACACCATATATTTT.

The DNA of the CDR3 is TGTGCCAGCAGCTTAGGGGGGCATGGTAATTCACCCCTCCACTTT. Its translation: CASSLGGHGNSPLHF. The chain is built from TRBV7-3 and TRBJ1-6; D may be TRBD1 (6 bases). The V end was cut by 2 bases, the J end by 6 bases, with 11 bases between. The germline CDR1 and CDR2 sequences are SGHTA and FQGTGA. The CDR3 spans 15 residues. Looking up the rest from reference TRBV7-3 and TRBJ1-6 gives the full variable domain: GAGVSQTPSNKVTEKGKYVELRCDPISGHTALYWYRQSLGQGPEFLIYFQGTGAADDSGLPNDRFFAVRPEGSVSTLKIQRTERGDSAVYLCASSLGGHGNSPLHFGNGTRLTVT.

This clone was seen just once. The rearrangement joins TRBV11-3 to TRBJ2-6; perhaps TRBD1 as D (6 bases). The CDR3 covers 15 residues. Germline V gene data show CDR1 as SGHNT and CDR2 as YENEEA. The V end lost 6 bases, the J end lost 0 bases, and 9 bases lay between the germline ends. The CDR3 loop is CASSLGGSGANVLTF. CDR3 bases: TGTGCCAGCAGTCTAGGGGGCTCTGGGGCCAACGTCCTGACTTTC.

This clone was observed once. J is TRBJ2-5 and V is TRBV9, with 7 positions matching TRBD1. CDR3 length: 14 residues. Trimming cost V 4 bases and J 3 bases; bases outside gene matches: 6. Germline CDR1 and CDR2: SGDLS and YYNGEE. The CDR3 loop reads CASSPRTGEETQYF. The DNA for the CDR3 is TGTGCCAGCAGCCCCCGCACAGGGGAAGAGACCCAGTACTTC.